The next 5 T cell receptor beta chains were all read from a single sample in a study of T cell responses to AZD1222 COVID-19 vaccine. Produced via immunoSEQ multiplex PCR; TCRdb's table is partial and in-frame only. The sample comprises 200,000 or so clones, about nine tenths of which are singletons, and over 0.75% rests with the top ten. The input for sequencing was peripheral blood, taken on day 0 of AZD1222 vaccination. Every receptor here comes from an adult in good health.

V gene TRBV28 combines with J gene TRBJ1-4, with 7 bases that match TRBD1. This CDR3 contains 17 residues. Germline V gene sequence: CDR1 MDHEN, CDR2 SYDVKM. V lost 4 bases and J lost 4; bases outside the gene matches: 12. The CDR3 coding sequence is TGTGCCAGCAGTTCGACAGGGAGAGGACAAAATAATGAAAAACTGTTTTTT. Residues: CASSSTGRGQNNEKLFF. Together with reference TRBV28 and TRBJ1-4, the CDR3 gives the full variable domain: DVKVTQSSRYLVKRTGEKVFLECVQDMDHENMFWYRQDPGLGLRLIYFSYDVKMKEKGDIPEGYSVSREKKERFSLILESASTNQTSMYLCASSSTGRGQNNEKLFFGSGTQLSVL.

The genes are TRBV10-3 and TRBJ1-5; no clear D. CDR3 length: 13 residues. Germline CDR1 is ENHRY and CDR2 is SYGVKD. The germline V and J ends were trimmed by 8 bases and 0 bases, with 8 bases remaining between them. DNA for the CDR3: TGTGCCATCGGGCAGAGTAGCAATCAGCCCCAGCATTTT. Translated: CAIGQSSNQPQHF.

The CDR3 loop is CASSQGLAGGYEQYF. The CDR3 DNA is TGTGCCAGCAGCCAAGGCCTAGCGGGAGGATACGAGCAGTACTTC. The chain has TRBV3-1 (or the pseudogene TRBV3-2) and TRBJ2-7; 11 nucleotides agree with TRBD2. Trimming at V came to 1 base and at J to 4 bases, leaving 3 bases not matched to a gene. This CDR3 region has 15 residues. Germline V gene data show CDR1 as LGHDT and CDR2 as YNNKEL (reference sequence).

V usage is TRBV7-9 and J usage is TRBJ2-7; D ambiguous. Germline V gene sequence: CDR1 SEHNR, CDR2 FQNEAQ (reference sequence). This CDR3 has 15 amino acids. V lost 5 bases and J lost 0, with 14 bases in between. CDR3 loop: CASSRSGLLSYEQYF. The CDR3 region has the DNA TGTGCCAGCAGCCGCTCGGGTCTCCTCTCCTACGAGCAGTACTTC.

This chain uses TRBV9 with TRBJ2-2; D unclear. The CDR3 consists of 15 residues. V was shortened by 0 bases and J by 3 bases, with 9 bases between the two germline ends. Germline V gives CDR1 SGDLS, CDR2 YYNGEE. The CDR3 reads CASSVESGHTGELFF. In DNA, the CDR3 is TGTGCCAGCAGCGTAGAGTCCGGACACACCGGGGAGCTGTTTTTT.